This is a list of T cell receptor beta chains from one sample in a study of identical twins. TCRdb reprocessed the 5' RACE reads with MiXCR, giving one entry per CDR3 protein. The sample has some 790,000 distinct CDR3 sequences, 15% to 20% seen once. The data also belong to a second study, concerning T cells expressing NK-cell markers.

The sample was PBMCs. Receptors originate from a woman aged 18-30 years in good health. The CDR3 runs from the conserved cysteine through the conserved F or W.

CDR3 length	V gene	J gene	CDR3 protein
15	TRBV12-3/TRBV12-4	TRBJ1-4	CASSLHGTKSEKLFF
19	TRBV5-1	TRBJ2-1	CASSSLPRAARLSYNEQFF
19	TRBV20-1	TRBJ2-7	CSAEGRGGAGSGRWGEQYF
13	TRBV10-3	TRBJ2-1	CAIQGPYNNEQFF
18	TRBV3-1	TRBJ1-5	CASSPGQGKGDSNQPQHF
12	TRBV11-2	TRBJ2-5	CASSFSVETQYF
14	TRBV2	TRBJ2-2	CASSDRTNTGELFF
16	TRBV6-2/TRBV6-3	TRBJ2-7	CASSQRDPGRFYEQYF
18	TRBV21-1	TRBJ2-1	CASSKVRRGDISYNEQFF
14	TRBV12-3/TRBV12-4	TRBJ2-5	CASSLGGARETQYF
13	TRBV20-1	TRBJ1-3	CSASAGTGNTIYF
17	TRBV4-3	TRBJ1-1	CASSQAVHRASNTEAFF
16	TRBV5-6	TRBJ2-5	CASSLGVRQTQETQYF
14	TRBV5-6	TRBJ2-1	CASSTLDYYNEQFF
13	TRBV12-3/TRBV12-4	TRBJ2-3	CASSSSQSLSQYF
13	TRBV15	TRBJ2-7	CATSRGTTYEQYF
14	TRBV20-1	TRBJ1-5	CSASDRGRVQPQHF
12	TRBV20-1	TRBJ2-1	CSASLSEEEQFF
17	TRBV6-1	TRBJ2-7	CASTPRGQEAFSHEQYF
16	TRBV5-1	TRBJ2-1	CASSLRGLAGPNEQFF
16	TRBV7-9	TRBJ2-3	CASSRTSGRHTDTQYF
15	TRBV5-5	TRBJ2-1	CASSLVPGLGGEQFF
13	TRBV10-3	TRBJ2-5	CATGGTGGETQYF
15	TRBV7-9	TRBJ2-1	CASSLGGSGPNEQFF
15	TRBV27	TRBJ2-1	CASSNAGTSSHEQFF
12	TRBV7-2	TRBJ2-7	CASRQGPHEQYF
15	TRBV7-2	TRBJ2-1	CASSEVAGGRHEQFF
14	TRBV20-1	TRBJ2-1	CSACFGALRPEQFF
13	TRBV5-1	TRBJ2-2	CASSFGATGELFF
13	TRBV20-1	TRBJ2-5	CSATDVTQETQYF
17	TRBV5-1	TRBJ1-2	CASSYPVSASQGEGYTF
15	TRBV10-3	TRBJ1-2	CAISEDRDGDQGYTF
14	TRBV20-1	TRBJ1-1	CSAEVPGMNTEAFF
14	TRBV18	TRBJ1-2	CASSPPESNYGYTF
11	TRBV12-3/TRBV12-4	TRBJ2-5	CASRFRETQYF
14	TRBV20-1	TRBJ1-1	CSAKEAGMNTEAFF
14	TRBV5-1	TRBJ2-7	CASSTIDRGGEQYF
16	TRBV9	TRBJ1-1	CASSPRGDSLGTEAFF